This T cell receptor beta chain was documented in a study of blood T cell repertoires in COVID-19. Across the study: Acute and convalescent COVID-19 samples came from the United States, Italy and Spain.

TCRdb's table, derived via immunoSEQ multiplex PCR, lists solely in-frame clones and lacks some. The sample shows about 480,000 clones, 75% to 90% of them seen only once. The sample consisted of peripheral blood. The source is a man between 18 and 29 years old with COVID-19, enrolled during active disease.

The CDR3 spells CASREGDFWGGSPLHF. The CDR3 nucleotides read TGCGCCAGCAGAGAGGGGGATTTCTGGGGAGGGTCACCCCTCCACTTT. The rearrangement joins TRBV5-1 to TRBJ1-6; D perhaps matches TRBD1 (6 bases). This CDR3 spans 16 amino acids. Germline CDR1 SGHRS, CDR2 YFSETQ. V gave up 5 bases and J gave up 10 bases, with 22 bases separating them.